Presented here are 15 T cell receptor beta chains from one specimen sequenced in a study of blood T cell repertoires in COVID-19. The repertoire was sequenced with immunoSEQ multiplex PCR; TCRdb's copy has only in-frame clones and lacks some. The sample consists of hundreds of thousands of clones, around 87% of them appearing once. Material for sequencing was peripheral blood. All receptors come from a woman aged 55 to 70 with COVID-19, enrolled during active disease.

The chain combines TRBV6-5 with TRBJ2-1; perhaps TRBD2 as D (5 bases). CDR3 size: 16 residues. V was shortened by 0 bases and J by 6 bases, with 15 bases between the two germline ends. Germline V gives CDR1 MNHEY, CDR2 SVGAGI. CDR3 sequence reads: CASSYSFRRVLNEQFF. As DNA, the CDR3 is TGTGCCAGCAGTTACTCGTTTAGGCGGGTACTCAATGAGCAGTTCTTC.

The chain is built from TRBV6-1 and TRBJ2-1; the match to TRBD2 covers 9 bases. The CDR3 spans 16 residues. V shed 4 bases, J shed 6 bases, and the junction held 10 bases outside the gene matches. CDR1 is MNHNS, CDR2 SASEGT, per germline. The CDR3, as DNA: TGTGCCAGCAGTGGGGTTCATGGCGGGGGGGCCAATGAGCAGTTCTTC. Its protein is CASSGVHGGGANEQFF.

V gene TRBV6-1 combines with J gene TRBJ1-4; perhaps TRBD1 as D (6 bases). Germline CDR1 is MNHNS and CDR2 is SASEGT. The V gene lost 2 bases and the J gene lost 5 bases, with 18 bases spanning the gap. CDR3 length equals 17 residues. CDR3 nucleotides: TGTGCCAGCAGTGAAAACCCTAGGACAGCCCCAAATGAAAAACTGTTTTTT. Protein sequence: CASSENPRTAPNEKLFF.

The chain links TRBV18 to TRBJ2-1; D call uncertain. The germline V gene encodes CDR1 KGHSH and CDR2 LQKENI. This CDR3 comprises 13 residues. V shed 3 bases and J shed 7 bases, with 10 bases lying between them. CDR3 loop: CASSPSPLNEQFF. The CDR3 bases are TGTGCCAGCTCACCTAGCCCTTTGAATGAGCAGTTCTTC. The full variable domain, its missing parts supplied by reference TRBV18 and TRBJ2-1, is NAGVMQNPRHLVRRRGQEARLRCSPMKGHSHVYWYRQLPEEGLKFMVYLQKENIIDESGMPKERFSAEFPKEGPSILRIQQVVRGDSAAYFCASSPSPLNEQFFGPGTRLTVL.

V is TRBV6-5 and J is TRBJ1-6, with TRBD1 identical over 7 bases. CDR1 and CDR2 (germline): MNHEY, SVGAGI. V trimming: 0 bases; J trimming: 10 bases; junction bases outside the gene matches: 6. The CDR3 loop spans 15 amino acids. CDR3 in DNA: TGTGCCAGCAGTTACTCGCTCCAGGGGGAGTCACCCCTCCACTTT. The encoded protein is CASSYSLQGESPLHF.

This clone has a single count. The chain links TRBV5-1 to TRBJ2-5; D gene unclear. The CDR3 covers 14 residues. V was pared by 0 bases and J by 2 bases, with 8 bases between. CDR1 and CDR2 (germline): SGHRS, YFSETQ. The CDR3 DNA is TGCGCCAGCAGCTTGGACAGCCGACAAGAGACCCAGTACTTC. It specifies CASSLDSRQETQYF.

This chain connects TRBV11-1 to TRBJ2-2; D remains unclear. Trimming removed 0 bases at V and 1 base at J, with 9 bases between. The CDR3 length is 16 residues. Per the germline V gene, CDR1 is SGHAT and CDR2 is FQDESV (reference sequence). In DNA form, the CDR3 reads TGTGCCAGCAGCTTAGCGTCCCTCGGGAACACCGGGGAGCTGTTTTTT. This codes for CASSLASLGNTGELFF. The complete variable domain, with remaining parts taken from reference TRBV11-1 and TRBJ2-2, reads EAEVAQSPRYKITEKSQAVAFWCDPISGHATLYWYRQILGQGPELLVQFQDESVVDDSQLPKDRFSAERLKGVDSTLKIQPAELGDSAMYLCASSLASLGNTGELFFGEGSRLTVL.

The chain carries TRBV18 and TRBJ2-3; D unclear. V was cut by 1 base and J by 3 bases, with 5 bases left in between. The CDR3 has 13 amino acids. In germline, CDR1 is KGHSH, CDR2 LQKENI. CDR3 protein: CASSPLKTDTQYF. The CDR3 DNA reads TGTGCCAGCTCACCACTTAAAACAGATACGCAGTATTTT.

The chain couples TRBV29-1 to TRBJ1-1; perhaps TRBD1 as D (6 bases). CDR1 is SQVTM and CDR2 is ANQGSEA in the germline V gene. Trimming cost V 6 bases and J 1 base, with 12 bases left between them. CDR3 size: 13 residues. CDR3 residues: CSVRTDPNTEAFF. The CDR3 nucleotides are TGCAGCGTCCGGACAGATCCGAACACTGAAGCTTTCTTT.

The V gene is TRBV7-8, the J gene TRBJ1-5; D perhaps matches TRBD1 (6 bases). The V end was cut by 2 bases, the J end by 3 bases, with 11 bases between. CDR1 and CDR2 (germline): SGHVS, FQNEAQ. The CDR3 sequence is 15 residues long. For the CDR3, the DNA is TGTGCCAGCAGCTTAAGGGGGTCCGACAATCAGCCCCAGCATTTT. Protein: CASSLRGSDNQPQHF.

The count of this clone is one. V gene TRBV7-8 combines with J gene TRBJ1-5; 10 nucleotides match TRBD1. Germline V gene data show CDR1 as SGHVS and CDR2 as FQNEAQ. CDR3 size: 15 residues. Trimming removed 5 bases from V and 6 bases from J; junction bases left unmatched: 7. This chain's CDR3 is CASSLGQGYIQPQHF. The CDR3 DNA is TGTGCCAGCAGCCTGGGACAGGGGTATATTCAGCCCCAGCATTTT.

The chain carries TRBV7-9 and TRBJ1-5; D remains unclear. The V gene's germline CDR1 is SEHNR and CDR2 FQNEAQ (reference sequence). V lost 0 bases and J lost 6, with 12 bases in between. The CDR3 loop spans 15 amino acids. CDR3 bases: TGTGCCAGCAGCTTAGCTACCGGTCGGGGTCAGCCCCAGCATTTT. Its translation is CASSLATGRGQPQHF.

DNA for the CDR3: TGTGCCAGCAGCGTAGAGTACAGGCTTGAATCTGGTACGCAGTATTTT. It codes for CASSVEYRLESGTQYF. The gene calls are TRBV9 and TRBJ2-3; D is perhaps TRBD1 (5 bases). The CDR3 is 16 residues long. Trimming took off 0 bases at V and 8 bases at J, with 19 bases between the two ends. Looked up from germline, CDR1 is SGDLS and CDR2 is YYNGEE.

The chain couples TRBV7-6 to TRBJ2-6; 7 positions match TRBD1. The J segment lost 2 bases and the V segment lost 4 bases, leaving 2 bases of the junction unmatched. Germline CDR1 reads SGHVS; CDR2 reads FNYEAQ. CDR3 size: 15 residues. The CDR3 protein is CASSYTGAGANVLTF. The CDR3, as DNA: TGTGCCAGCAGCTATACAGGGGCTGGGGCCAACGTCCTGACTTTC.

The chain has TRBV24-1 and TRBJ2-5; D remains unclear. This CDR3 comprises 14 residues. Per the germline V gene, CDR1 is KGHDR and CDR2 is SFDVKD. V was shortened by 3 bases and J by 2 bases, with 9 bases between the two germline ends. This chain's CDR3 is CATSDGQLQETQYF. CDR3 coding DNA: TGTGCCACCAGTGATGGGCAGCTACAAGAGACCCAGTACTTC.